Listed below are T cell receptor beta chains from one sample, sequenced in a study of cytomegalovirus exposure and HLA in healthy donors. Sequencing was performed with immunoSEQ multiplex PCR; in TCRdb, only in-frame clones are kept and a portion is missing. The sample comprises approximately 120,000 clones, 94% of which are singletons, and approximately 1.2% rests with the top ten. Sequencing was carried out using PBMCs. The source of these receptors is a woman aged 18-29 years in good health and CMV-seronegative. Both conserved end residues are part of each CDR3. Clone size is given for some rows only: seen once, a few or many times, or a class if the clone is expanded.

v_call: TRBV5-6
j_call: TRBJ2-1
clone_size: .
cdr3_aa: CASSPGLSYNEQFF

v_call: TRBV7-3
j_call: TRBJ2-1
clone_size: .
cdr3_aa: CASSQEGGLGYNEQFF

v_call: TRBV19
j_call: TRBJ2-7
clone_size: .
cdr3_aa: CASSAPGTGIHEQYF

v_call: TRBV5-6
j_call: TRBJ1-3
clone_size: .
cdr3_aa: CASRIRGWSGNTIYF

v_call: TRBV7-8
j_call: TRBJ2-5
clone_size: .
cdr3_aa: CASSLVYRTRGGETQYF

v_call: TRBV4-1
j_call: TRBJ2-7
clone_size: .
cdr3_aa: CASSGGGQGYEQYF

v_call: TRBV5-1
j_call: TRBJ2-3
clone_size: .
cdr3_aa: CASSSVGLSGDTQYF

v_call: TRBV28
j_call: TRBJ2-7
clone_size: .
cdr3_aa: CASSSPGQVPYEQYF

v_call: TRBV4-1
j_call: TRBJ2-1
clone_size: .
cdr3_aa: CASSQLAGVSHEQFF

v_call: TRBV2
j_call: TRBJ1-1
clone_size: .
cdr3_aa: CASSDTGGGGTEAFF

v_call: TRBV19
j_call: TRBJ1-2
clone_size: .
cdr3_aa: CASSYTGGDYGYTF

v_call: TRBV4-1
j_call: TRBJ2-2
clone_size: once
cdr3_aa: CASSHPRATIAGGTGELFF

v_call: TRBV5-1
j_call: TRBJ2-3
clone_size: .
cdr3_aa: CASSPGPGSTDTQYF

v_call: TRBV6-6
j_call: TRBJ2-5
clone_size: .
cdr3_aa: CASSYPSGREWKTQYF

v_call: TRBV28
j_call: TRBJ1-3
clone_size: .
cdr3_aa: CASSLWAGAGNTIYF

v_call: TRBV6-5
j_call: TRBJ2-7
clone_size: .
cdr3_aa: CAVRRGPYEQYF